This T cell receptor beta chain was obtained from a study of cytomegalovirus exposure and HLA in healthy donors. The study's findings and limits: Later on, a genetic analysis was performed. It linked a missense variant in DCLRE1C with V- and J-gene trimming of TCR beta.

V shed 5 bases and J shed 6 bases, with 16 bases lying between them. Germline V gene sequence: CDR1 SQVTM, CDR2 ANQGSEA. The length of the CDR3 is 13 residues. The study sampled nominally healthy donors, though unrecorded immune exposures were likely. In regard to this clone: Antigen unknown.

PCR primers comprised 60 Vbeta and 13 Jbeta primers. Generated by immunoSEQ multiplex PCR, the TCRdb table keeps only in-frame clones and is missing some. The top ten clones hold approximately 1.2% of a sample with roughly 120,000 clones, about three quarters of them seen once. This chain joins TRBV29-1 and TRBJ1-1, with a possible D match to TRBD1 (5 bases). The source is a woman between 25 and 40 years old in good health and CMV-seronegative. Sequencing used PBMCs. CDR3 amino acids: CSVPGAVGAEAFF. The CDR3 nucleotides are TGCAGCGTTCCAGGAGCAGTAGGGGCTGAAGCTTTCTTT.